A single sample is the source of the 6 T cell receptor beta chains below, sequenced in a study of T cell responses to AZD1222 COVID-19 vaccine (TCRdb year 2021). The receptor library was made with the immunoSEQ multiplex PCR assay. The table comes from immuneACCESS by way of TCRdb, which keeps in-frame sequences with V and J called. Part of the clones is missing from these tables; in studies checked, under half for an unresolved V gene and the rest for unknown reasons. The table for this sample lists under 150,000 clones; 75% to 90% of them were counted only once. The ten largest make up about 1.5% of the sample. The sample's time point label, decoded: baseline before first vaccination. The source material was peripheral blood, sampled on day 0 of AZD1222 vaccination. These receptors were taken from an adult in good health.

CDR3 in DNA: TGTGCCAGCAGTTCAACCTACGAGCAGTACTTC. Protein: CASSSTYEQYF. The chain couples TRBV28 to TRBJ2-7; no clear D gene. CDR3 length: 11 residues. The V and J ends lost 4 bases and 2 bases respectively, with 3 bases between them. Germline V gives CDR1 MDHEN, CDR2 SYDVKM.

This chain links TRBV19 with TRBJ1-2, with a tentative D call TRBD1 (5 bases). Germline V lookup: CDR1 LNHDA, CDR2 SQIVND (reference sequence). The V and J ends lost 7 bases and 6 bases respectively, with 15 bases between them. The CDR3 spans 13 residues. DNA of the CDR3: TGTGCCAGTACCCCAGACAGAACCCATGGCTACACCTTC. It codes for CASTPDRTHGYTF.

The gene calls are TRBV7-3 and TRBJ2-2, with no clear D. Germline V gene data show CDR1 as SGHTA and CDR2 as FQGTGA. Between the trimmed V and J ends, which lost 3 bases and 6 bases, there was a span of 5 bases. CDR3 size: 12 residues. The CDR3 DNA reads as TGTGCCAGCAGCTTTAGGTCCGGGGAGCTGTTTTTT. Its translation is CASSFRSGELFF. Based on the CDR3 plus reference TRBV7-3 and TRBJ2-2, the full variable domain is GAGVSQTPSNKVTEKGKYVELRCDPISGHTALYWYRQSLGQGPEFLIYFQGTGAADDSGLPNDRFFAVRPEGSVSTLKIQRTERGDSAVYLCASSFRSGELFFGEGSRLTVL.

This chain uses TRBV7-3 with TRBJ2-1; D perhaps matches TRBD2 (6 bases). Trimming left V 5 bases short and J 0 bases short, with 17 bases between. The CDR3 covers 17 residues. From germline, CDR1 is SGHTA and CDR2 FQGTGA. Here the CDR3 reads CASSSQFRGSSYNEQFF. The CDR3, as DNA: TGTGCCAGCAGCAGCCAATTTCGGGGGAGCTCCTACAATGAGCAGTTCTTC.

CDR3 sequence: CASSTDRGTNEKLFF. DNA for the CDR3: TGTGCCAGCAGTACCGACAGGGGGACTAATGAAAAACTGTTTTTT. The V and J genes are TRBV2 and TRBJ1-4; 9 nucleotides line up with TRBD1. The ends lost 5 bases at V and 2 bases at J; junction bases unmatched: 3. The CDR3 sequence is 15 residues long. The germline gives CDR1 SNHLY, CDR2 FYNNEI.

At least ten counts were recorded for this clone. The chain combines TRBV18 with TRBJ1-5; 9 nucleotides agree with TRBD1. This CDR3 is built from 14 residues. Trimming at V came to 4 bases and at J to 6 bases, leaving 4 bases not matched to a gene. Germline V gives CDR1 KGHSH, CDR2 LQKENI. CDR3 amino acids: CASSQGQGSQPQHF. The DNA for the CDR3 is TGTGCCAGCTCACAGGGACAGGGAAGTCAGCCCCAGCATTTT.